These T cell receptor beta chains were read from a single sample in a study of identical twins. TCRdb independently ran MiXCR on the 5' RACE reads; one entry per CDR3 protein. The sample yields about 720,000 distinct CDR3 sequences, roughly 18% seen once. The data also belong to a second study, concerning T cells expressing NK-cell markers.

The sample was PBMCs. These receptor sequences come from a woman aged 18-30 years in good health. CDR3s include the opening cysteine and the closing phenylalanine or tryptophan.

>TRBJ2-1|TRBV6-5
CASSYLAGVNNEQFF
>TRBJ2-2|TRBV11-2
CASTTSRNTGELFF
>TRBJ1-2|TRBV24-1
CATSDLFGGYTF
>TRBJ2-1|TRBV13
CASSSLRILDGDYNEQFF
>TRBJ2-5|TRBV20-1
CSASNLDRDVVTQYF
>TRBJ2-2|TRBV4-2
CASSQGAGLRGADSGELFF
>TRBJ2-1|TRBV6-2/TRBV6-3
CASRGTGLFF
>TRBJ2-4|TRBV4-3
CASSQDLSPGDIQYF
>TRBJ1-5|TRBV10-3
CAISEGMGQPQHF
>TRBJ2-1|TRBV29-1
CSVGGDGYNEQFF
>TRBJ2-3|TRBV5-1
CASSLARGRDTQYF
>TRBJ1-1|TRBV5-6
CASSLASFEAFF
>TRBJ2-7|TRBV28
CASSWGPPGSYEQYF
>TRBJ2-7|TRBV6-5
CASSYSYRGPYEQYF
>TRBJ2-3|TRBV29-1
CSVANGGSSDTQYF
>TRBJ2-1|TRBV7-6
CASNLIRGNEQFF
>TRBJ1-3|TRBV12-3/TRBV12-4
CASSFGTGDRVVF
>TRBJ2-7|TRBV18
CASSLQGHSYEQYF
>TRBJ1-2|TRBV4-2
CASSQDPSYGYTF
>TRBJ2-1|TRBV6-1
CASRKGLASVYNEQFF
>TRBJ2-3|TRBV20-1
CSGPSGVADTQYF
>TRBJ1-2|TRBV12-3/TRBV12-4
CASSWGQGYRYTF
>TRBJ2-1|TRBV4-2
CASSQEGLAVKQFF
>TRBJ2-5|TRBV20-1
CSASIGAQETQYF
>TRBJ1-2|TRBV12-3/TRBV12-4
CASSPSTGLGYTF
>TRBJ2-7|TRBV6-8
CASSYSSGSDYEQYF
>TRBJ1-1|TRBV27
CASRPWTVNTEAFF